A single T cell receptor (beta chain) is shown here with its context. What antigen it recognizes has not been identified. Base quality data are lacking; no much larger clone is found one base away. Patients with a history of autoimmune disease or receiving systemic immunosuppression were excluded from the trial. In every dose cohort, peripheral blood was drawn for TCR sequencing at baseline, cycle 4 day 1, and cycle 7 day 1. Samples were obtained from an open-label, multicenter, first-in-human phase I dose-escalation trial of ivuxolimab. The trial enrolled adults with locally advanced or metastatic head and neck squamous cell, hepatocellular, melanoma or renal cell carcinoma. Before TCR sequencing, CD4+ T cells and CD8+ T cells from peripheral blood were sorted into separate populations. Genomic DNA was extracted from sorted cells for sequencing of the TCRbeta CDR3 region. The immunoSEQ Assay was used for sequencing of TCRbeta CDR3 regions. Not all clones reach the TCRdb copy of this immuneACCESS table, which keeps in-frame sequences only. Checked studies attribute under half of the gap to unresolved V genes and leave the rest unexplained. The sample contains 70,000 or so clones, approximately 82% of them found a single time. The ten biggest clones cover 0.9% to 1.4% of the sample.

The sample comes from a study of OX40 agonist ivuxolimab in advanced cancers. A note on the overall study: The costimulatory receptor OX40 (CD134) was targeted by ivuxolimab, a fully human IgG2 agonistic monoclonal antibody. Intravenous ivuxolimab was administered to patients every 2 weeks at six dose levels: 0.01, 0.1, 0.3, 1.5, 3 and 10 mg/kg. Of the 50 to 55 dose-escalation patients, hepatocellular carcinoma was present in 19, melanoma in some 15, renal cell carcinoma in 9 and head and neck cancer in 9. A male proportion of under 85% and a mean age of around 60 years, ranging from roughly 23 to 79, were recorded for the dose-escalation cohort. Prior anti-PD-1, anti-PD-L1 or anti-CTLA-4 therapy was permitted, and 40% of dose-escalation patients had received checkpoint inhibitors. Partial responses occurred in three dose-escalation patients: two with cutaneous melanoma and one with hepatocellular carcinoma. The purpose of peripheral TCRbeta sequencing was to test whether ivuxolimab changed TCR sequence diversity and led to clonal T-cell expansion. The paper reports the monotherapy dose-escalation portion (N of about 54 patients) of the phase I ivuxolimab trial. Study-level results and caveats: In the 0.1-3.0 mg/kg groups, partial responders had among the lowest normalized peripheral clonal expansion, particularly in CD8+ T cells. Which antigens the clonally expanded peripheral T cells were specific for was not determined. After ivuxolimab, more expanded clones were found on average in CD8+ T cells than in CD4+ T cells. Low levels of normalized T-cell clonal expansion were also seen in some nonresponding patients. At doses of 0.1 to 3.0 mg/kg, clonal expansion of both CD4+ and CD8+ T cells in blood was seen between baseline and week 6.

Inclusive of the bounding cysteine and phenylalanine, the CDR3 is 13 residues long. CDR3 DNA is the only sequence kept; it has 39 bases, read in frame from the first base. Via the germline V gene (reference sequence), CDR1 is MNHNY and CDR2 SVGAGI. V is clipped by 7 bases and J by 4 bases, and the sequence between their germline boundaries is 11 bases long. This receptor chain uses TRBV6-6 and TRBJ2-1, with the D segment identity uncertain. Specimen: CD4+ or CD8+ T cells sorted from blood, collected in a trial of the OX40 agonist ivuxolimab. The source is an adult with an advanced solid tumor such as melanoma, head and neck, liver or kidney cancer. The nucleotide sequence is TGTGCCAGCACTCAGATACTGTACAATGAGCAGTTCTTC. It is translated as CASTQILYNEQFF.